These 10 T cell receptor beta chains share one sample of origin, sequenced in a study of blood T cell repertoires in COVID-19. The table came from immunoSEQ multiplex PCR; TCRdb's copy has only in-frame clones and leaves some out. The sample records tens of thousands of clones, roughly four fifths being singletons. The sequenced sample was peripheral blood. The receptor set was obtained from a human donor in a cohort sampled during active COVID-19.

The chain is built from TRBV30 and TRBJ1-2; 7 nucleotides align to TRBD1. The CDR3 length is 14 residues. In germline, CDR1 is GTSNPN, CDR2 SVGIG (reference sequence). After removal of 3 bases from V and 2 bases from J, the junction contained 6 bases not matched to a gene. The CDR3 loop is CAWSQTGMNYGYTF. CDR3 DNA sequence: TGTGCCTGGAGCCAGACAGGGATGAACTATGGCTACACCTTC.

J is TRBJ2-1 and V is TRBV7-3; the match to TRBD1 covers 9 bases. The CDR3 totals 14 residues. V lost 4 bases and J lost 6; bases outside the gene matches: 4. Germline V lookup: CDR1 SGHTA, CDR2 FQGTGA. CDR3 sequence reads: CASSSPGQGNEQFF. CDR3 DNA: TGTGCCAGCAGCTCACCGGGACAGGGCAATGAGCAGTTCTTC.

There are a few counts of this clone. The J gene is TRBJ1-5, the V gene TRBV19, with 10 bases matching TRBD1. The CDR3 spans 15 residues. V was clipped by 8 bases and J by 2 bases; unmatched bases: 6. Germline V gives CDR1 LNHDA, CDR2 SQIVND (reference sequence). CDR3 bases: TGTGCCAGTCTTGACAGGGGGCGCGGCAATCAGCCCCAGCATTTT. It is translated as CASLDRGRGNQPQHF.

CDR3 in amino acids: CASSLAPTYEQYF. The CDR3 nucleotides read TGTGCCAGCAGCTTAGCACCGACATACGAGCAGTACTTC. The J gene is TRBJ2-7, the V gene TRBV7-2; no firm D call. Trimming stripped 0 bases from V and 4 bases from J, with 7 bases between. The CDR3 runs to 13 residues. Germline V lookup: CDR1 SGHTA, CDR2 FQGNSA. The variable domain in full, with the rest retrieved from reference TRBV7-2 and TRBJ2-7, is GAGVSQSPSNKVTEKGKDVELRCDPISGHTALYWYRQSLGQGLEFLIYFQGNSAPDKSGLPSDRFSAERTGGSVSTLTIQRTQQEDSAVYLCASSLAPTYEQYFGPGTRLTVT.

V gene TRBV6-5 combines with J gene TRBJ1-1; no reliable D call. Germline-derived CDR1 and CDR2 are MNHEY and SVGAGI. Trimming pared 6 bases from V and 6 bases from J, leaving 17 bases between. This CDR3 is 14 amino acids long. CDR3 region: CASRPLESRPEAFF. The CDR3 nucleotides are TGTGCCAGCAGGCCTTTGGAGTCGCGGCCTGAAGCTTTCTTT.

The chain combines TRBV12-3 or TRBV12-4 with TRBJ1-5; the match to TRBD1 covers 7 bases. The CDR3 extends over 13 amino acids. V lost 3 bases and J lost 6; bases outside the gene matches: 2. The CDR3 DNA reads as TGTGCCAGCAGTTTCGGACAGGTTCAGCCCCAGCATTTT. This translates into CASSFGQVQPQHF.

The CDR3 DNA reads TGTGCCAGCAGTGAAGATCCGGGTAATTCACCCCTCCACTTT. Its protein product is CASSEDPGNSPLHF. The chain is built from TRBV2 and TRBJ1-6; D is ambiguous. In germline, CDR1 is SNHLY, CDR2 FYNNEI. V was clipped by 1 base and J by 6 bases, with 7 bases between them. The CDR3 covers 14 residues.

This clone was seen just once. V is TRBV7-6 and J is TRBJ2-2; tentatively, D is TRBD1 (6 bases). The V gene lost 4 bases and the J gene lost 1 base, with 10 bases spanning the gap. Germline CDR1 reads SGHVS; CDR2 reads FNYEAQ. This CDR3 has 15 amino acids. CDR3 amino acids: CASSSGALNTGELFF. DNA of the CDR3: TGTGCCAGCAGCTCAGGGGCACTGAACACCGGGGAGCTGTTTTTT.

A few counts support this clone. The chain combines TRBV7-2 with TRBJ2-1; 15 bases are a match to TRBD2. Germline V gene sequence: CDR1 SGHTA, CDR2 FQGNSA. The CDR3 covers 17 residues. V shed 0 bases, J shed 7 bases, and the junction held 4 bases outside the gene matches. This CDR3 is CASSLAGLAGGGNEQFF. CDR3 nucleotides: TGTGCCAGCAGCTTAGCGGGACTAGCGGGAGGCGGGAATGAGCAGTTCTTC.

CDR3 amino acids: CAVNTGTGGNQPQHF. The CDR3 DNA is TGTGCCGTTAACACCGGGACAGGGGGCAATCAGCCCCAGCATTTT. The chain uses TRBV6-6 and TRBJ1-5; 10 nucleotides align to TRBD1. This CDR3 is built from 15 residues. CDR1 is MNHNY, CDR2 SVGAGI, per germline (reference sequence). V gave up 11 bases and J gave up 2 bases; unmatched junction bases: 9.